The sequence of this T cell receptor (beta chain) was determined in a study of shared T cell receptors in the human thymus. Between the trimmed V and J ends, which lost 0 bases and 0 bases, there was a span of 13 bases. The CDR3 consists of 17 residues. Germline CDR1 MNHNS, CDR2 SASEGT. Profiled with immunoSEQ multiplex PCR; TCRdb holds only in-frame clones, not every one. Of under 450,000 clones in the sample, 95% were seen once. The sequencing input was thymocytes. The TCR was taken from a human donor. The chain combines TRBV6-1 with TRBJ2-3; D is uncertain. CDR3: CASSEARQYRSTDTQYF. CDR3 coding DNA: TGTGCCAGCAGTGAAGCGCGGCAATACAGAAGCACAGATACGCAGTATTTT.